This TCR beta chain was recovered during a study of beta chain features in type 1 diabetes. Study conclusions and caveats: In type 1 diabetes patients, VDJ junctions had fewer insertions; deletions at these junctions were more frequent. Whether HLA type influences TCRB rearrangement remained unresolved here.

Germline lookup yields CDR1 KGHSH and CDR2 LQKENI. V trimming: 4 bases; J trimming: 4 bases; junction bases outside the gene matches: 11. The CDR3 spans 17 residues. The authors reverse transcribed all of the isolated RNA, so sequencing captured expressed TCRB transcripts. Clones were sequenced by immunoSEQ multiplex PCR, and TCRdb holds only the in-frame ones, with some missing. The sample lists around 99,000 clones, about 40% occurring once. This clone has only one observation. Its antigen is not known. Sequencing input: stem cell memory CD4+ T cells from blood. The chain joins TRBV18 to TRBJ2-3; 10 nucleotides line up with TRBD2. The TCR comes from a woman aged 18-29 years in good health. The CDR3: CASSLTRAGGPSDTQYF. The CDR3 DNA is TGTGCCAGCTCACTCACAAGAGCGGGAGGGCCATCAGATACGCAGTATTTT. The variable domain in full, completed from reference TRBV18 and TRBJ2-3, reads NAGVMQNPRHLVRRRGQEARLRCSPMKGHSHVYWYRQLPEEGLKFMVYLQKENIIDESGMPKERFSAEFPKEGPSILRIQQVVRGDSAAYFCASSLTRAGGPSDTQYFGPGTRLTVL.